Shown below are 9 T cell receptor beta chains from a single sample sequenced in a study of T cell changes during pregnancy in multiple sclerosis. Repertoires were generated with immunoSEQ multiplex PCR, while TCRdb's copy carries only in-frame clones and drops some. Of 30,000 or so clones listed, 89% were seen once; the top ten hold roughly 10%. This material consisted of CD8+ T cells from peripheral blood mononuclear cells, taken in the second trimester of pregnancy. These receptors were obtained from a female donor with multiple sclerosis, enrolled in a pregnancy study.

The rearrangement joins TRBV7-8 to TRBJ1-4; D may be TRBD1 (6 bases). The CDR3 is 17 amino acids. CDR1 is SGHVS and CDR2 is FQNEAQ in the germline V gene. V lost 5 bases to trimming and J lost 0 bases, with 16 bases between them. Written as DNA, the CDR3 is TGTGCCAGCAGCGTCAACAGGGTGGGCTCAACTAATGAAAAACTGTTTTTT. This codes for CASSVNRVGSTNEKLFF.

DNA for the CDR3: TGCGCCAGCGGACAGAAGGGCTACACTGAAGCTTTCTTT. Translating it yields CASGQKGYTEAFF. The chain joins TRBV5-1 to TRBJ1-1, with D perhaps TRBD1 (6 bases). The CDR3 loop spans 13 amino acids. Trimming cost V 7 bases and J 3 bases, with 13 bases left between them. The germline CDR1 and CDR2 sequences are SGHRS and YFSETQ.

The CDR3 sequence is CASSHYTGTSKDEQFF. The CDR3 bases are TGTGCCAGCAGCCATTATACCGGGACTAGCAAGGATGAGCAGTTCTTC. This chain joins TRBV4-2 and TRBJ2-1; TRBD2 matches 9 bases. Germline CDR1 LGHNA, CDR2 YNFKEQ. The CDR3 length is 16 residues. The junction had 11 bases not matched to a gene; V was cut back by 3 bases and J by 8 bases.

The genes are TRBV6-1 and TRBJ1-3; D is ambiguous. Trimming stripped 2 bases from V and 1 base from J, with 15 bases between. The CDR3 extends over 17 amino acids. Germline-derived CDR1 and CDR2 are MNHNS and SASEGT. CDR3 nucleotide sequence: TGTGCCAGCAGTGAATACGAGAGTTCGATGTCTGGAAACACCATATATTTT. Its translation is CASSEYESSMSGNTIYF.

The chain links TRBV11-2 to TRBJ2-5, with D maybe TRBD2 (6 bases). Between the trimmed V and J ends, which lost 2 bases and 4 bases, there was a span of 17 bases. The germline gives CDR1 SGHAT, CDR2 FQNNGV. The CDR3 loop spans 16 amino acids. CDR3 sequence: CASSLLKREAGETQYF. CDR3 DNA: TGTGCCAGCAGCTTATTAAAGAGAGAAGCGGGAGAGACCCAGTACTTC. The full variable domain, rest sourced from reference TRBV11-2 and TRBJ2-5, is EAGVAQSPRYKIIEKRQSVAFWCNPISGHATLYWYQQILGQGPKLLIQFQNNGVVDDSQLPKDRFSAERLKGVDSTLKIQPAKLEDSAVYLCASSLLKREAGETQYFGPGTRLLVL.

CDR3 protein: CASSEGWGPGELFF. DNA of the CDR3: TGTGCCAGCAGCGAGGGCTGGGGCCCCGGGGAGCTGTTTTTT. The rearrangement joins TRBV9 to TRBJ2-2; weak D call: TRBD1 (5 bases). With 3 bases removed from V and 6 bases from J, the gap between germline ends came to 12 bases. The CDR3 covers 14 residues. Germline V lookup: CDR1 SGDLS, CDR2 YYNGEE.

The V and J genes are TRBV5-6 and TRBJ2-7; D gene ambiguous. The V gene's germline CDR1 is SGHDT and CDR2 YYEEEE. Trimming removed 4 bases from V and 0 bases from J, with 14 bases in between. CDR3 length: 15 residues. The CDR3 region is CASSPDGEHSYEQYF. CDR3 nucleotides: TGTGCCAGCAGCCCCGACGGAGAACACTCCTACGAGCAGTACTTC.

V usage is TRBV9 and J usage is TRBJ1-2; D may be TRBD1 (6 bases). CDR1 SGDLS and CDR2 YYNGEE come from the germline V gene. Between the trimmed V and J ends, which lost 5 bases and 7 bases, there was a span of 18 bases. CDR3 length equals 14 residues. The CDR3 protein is CASRPGGGSLGYTF. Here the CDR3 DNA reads TGTGCCAGCAGACCCGGGGGGGGCTCGCTTGGCTACACCTTC. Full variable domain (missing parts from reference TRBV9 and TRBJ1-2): DSGVTQTPKHLITATGQRVTLRCSPRSGDLSVYWYQQSLDQGLQFLIQYYNGEERAKGNILERFSAQQFPDLHSELNLSSLELGDSALYFCASRPGGGSLGYTFGSGTRLTVV.

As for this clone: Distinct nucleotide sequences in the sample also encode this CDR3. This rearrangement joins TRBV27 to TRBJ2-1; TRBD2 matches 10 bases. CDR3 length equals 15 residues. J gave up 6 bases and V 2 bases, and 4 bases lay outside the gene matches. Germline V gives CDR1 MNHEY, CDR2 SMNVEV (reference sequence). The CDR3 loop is CASSLRLAGANEQFF. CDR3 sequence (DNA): TGTGCCAGCAGTTTACGCCTAGCGGGAGCCAATGAGCAGTTCTTC.